Shown below are 18 T cell receptor beta chains from a single sample sequenced in a study of blood T cell repertoires in COVID-19. The method was immunoSEQ multiplex PCR; TCRdb's version includes in-frame clones alone and lacks a portion of them. Among about 210,000 clones listed, around 83% were seen once. Sequencing was done on a sample of peripheral blood. Source of these receptors: a woman aged 45-60 years with acute or convalescent COVID-19.

The rearrangement uses TRBV29-1 and TRBJ2-5, with a tentative D call TRBD1 (6 bases). The CDR3 consists of 13 residues. Germline loops: CDR1 SQVTM, CDR2 ANQGSEA. Between the trimmed V and J ends, which lost 1 base and 1 base, there was a span of 7 bases. In DNA, the CDR3 is TGCAGCGTTGAAGTGGGGGCCCAAGAGACCCAGTACTTC. Its translation is CSVEVGAQETQYF.

The J gene is TRBJ2-1, the V gene TRBV6-5, with 9 nucleotides matching TRBD2. Germline CDR1 MNHEY, CDR2 SVGAGI. J gave up 10 bases and V 8 bases, and 6 bases lay outside the gene matches. The CDR3 has 12 residues. The CDR3: CASSLAGFEQFF. As DNA, the CDR3 is TGTGCCAGCTCCCTAGCGGGATTCGAGCAGTTCTTC.

This clone was counted ten times or more. This chain links TRBV4-1 with TRBJ1-1; D gene ambiguous. The germline gives CDR1 MGHRA, CDR2 YSYEKL. The CDR3 consists of 12 residues. V was cut by 0 bases and J by 5 bases, with 4 bases left in between. CDR3 in amino acids: CASSQDQTEAFF. The CDR3 region has the DNA TGCGCCAGCAGCCAAGATCAGACTGAAGCTTTCTTT.

The chain carries TRBV7-5 and TRBJ1-1; TRBD1 is the table's D call, not checked against the DNA. TRBV7-5 is designated a pseudogene. The CDR3 loop spans 13 amino acids. Here the CDR3 DNA reads TGTGCCTTACTGCGCCAGGGTCAGAATGAAGCTTTCTTT. This encodes CALLRQGQNEAFF.

This clone was seen a handful of times. J is TRBJ2-1 and V is TRBV24-1; 11 bases line up with TRBD1. V was clipped by 7 bases and J by 7 bases; unmatched bases: 5. The germline V gene encodes CDR1 KGHDR and CDR2 SFDVKD. CDR3 length: 14 residues. This CDR3 reads CATSKGQGANEQFF. CDR3 DNA: TGTGCCACCAGCAAAGGACAGGGGGCTAATGAGCAGTTCTTC.

The chain uses TRBV19 and TRBJ1-5, with 10 bases matching TRBD1. V was clipped by 5 bases and J by 6 bases; unmatched bases: 10. There are 16 residues in the CDR3. CDR1 is LNHDA, CDR2 SQIVND, per germline (reference sequence). In DNA, the CDR3 is TGTGCCAGTAGTCCAAGGACAGGGGGTAATGGTCAGCCCCAGCATTTT. This codes for CASSPRTGGNGQPQHF.

The V and J genes are TRBV3-1 (or the pseudogene TRBV3-2) and TRBJ2-7; a possible D gene is TRBD2 (6 bases). V lost 5 bases to trimming and J lost 2 bases, with 10 bases between them. This CDR3 has 13 amino acids. The germline gives CDR1 LGHDT, CDR2 YNNKEL (reference sequence). The CDR3 region is CASSGVAAYEQYF. CDR3 in DNA: TGTGCCAGCAGCGGGGTAGCGGCCTACGAGCAGTACTTC.

The gene calls are TRBV5-6 and TRBJ2-5; no clear D. Trimming removed 4 bases at V and 5 bases at J, with 15 bases between. This CDR3 has 14 amino acids. CDR1 is SGHDT and CDR2 is YYEEEE in the germline V gene. The CDR3 protein is CASSLFSTVETQYF. The CDR3 DNA follows: TGTGCCAGCAGCCTCTTCTCCACGGTGGAGACCCAGTACTTC.

The V call is TRBV19, the J call TRBJ1-2, with TRBD1 matching over 7 bases. This CDR3 spans 16 amino acids. Losses at the gene ends were 5 bases for V and 8 bases for J; bases not matched to a gene: 17. Germline V gene lookup returns CDR1 LNHDA and CDR2 SQIVND (reference sequence). The DNA for the CDR3 is TGTGCCAGTAGTCCCCTCGCAGGGGGTAGACATAGGGGCTACACCTTC. Translated: CASSPLAGGRHRGYTF.

This chain connects TRBV15 to TRBJ2-1; 9 nucleotides align to TRBD1. This CDR3 comprises 15 residues. Germline V lookup: CDR1 LNHNV, CDR2 YYDKDF (reference sequence). The junction had 10 bases not matched to a gene; V was cut back by 5 bases and J by 8 bases. The CDR3 bases are TGTGCCACCAGCCAAGGACAGGGGACCGCGGATGAGCAGTTCTTC. Its translation is CATSQGQGTADEQFF.

V gene TRBV6-6 combines with J gene TRBJ1-5; TRBD1 might be the D (5 bases). Trimming shortened V by 5 bases and J by 6 bases, and 23 bases separated the two germline ends. The CDR3 loop spans 17 amino acids. Germline assignment: CDR1 MNHNY and CDR2 SVGAGI (reference sequence). CDR3 in amino acids: CASSLWGGGERGQPQHF. The CDR3 nucleotides read TGTGCCAGCAGTCTCTGGGGAGGAGGGGAGCGCGGTCAGCCCCAGCATTTT.

J is TRBJ1-1 and V is TRBV6-5; TRBD1 aligns across 8 bases. Losses at the gene ends were 5 bases for V and 2 bases for J; bases not matched to a gene: 1. Germline CDR1 MNHEY, CDR2 SVGAGI. The CDR3 sequence is 13 residues long. CDR3 sequence reads: CASSTGGNTEAFF. The DNA for the CDR3 is TGTGCCAGCAGTACAGGGGGAAACACTGAAGCTTTCTTT.

This chain uses TRBV5-1 with TRBJ2-1; D perhaps matches TRBD2 (6 bases). V lost 0 bases and J lost 10, with 11 bases in between. The CDR3 length is 13 residues. CDR1 is SGHRS and CDR2 is YFSETQ in the germline V gene. The CDR3 nucleotides read TGCGCCAGCAGCTTGGTTGGTAGCGGCGAGCAGTTCTTC. Protein: CASSLVGSGEQFF.

The gene calls are TRBV6-1 and TRBJ2-7; a weak D match, TRBD2 (6 bases). The germline gives CDR1 MNHNS, CDR2 SASEGT. V was pared by 0 bases and J by 6 bases, with 9 bases between. The CDR3 runs to 13 residues. The CDR3 nucleotides read TGTGCCAGCAGTGAAGCCGGGGGACTCGAGCAGTACTTC. Translating it yields CASSEAGGLEQYF.

This chain joins TRBV24-1 and TRBJ2-1; possibly TRBD1 for D (6 bases). Deletions cut 10 bases from V and 4 bases from J, with 7 bases between. The CDR3 sequence is 11 residues long. Germline-derived CDR1 and CDR2 are KGHDR and SFDVKD. Written as DNA, the CDR3 is TGTGCCACTGGACAGTACAATGAGCAGTTCTTC. Protein sequence: CATGQYNEQFF.

This clone was counted once. The rearrangement links TRBV5-1 to TRBJ2-1; 8 positions agree with TRBD2. V lost 3 bases and J lost 9; bases outside the gene matches: 11. Germline V lookup: CDR1 SGHRS, CDR2 YFSETQ. The CDR3 is 15 amino acids. The CDR3 region is CASSWKAGDGAEQFF. CDR3 nucleotide sequence: TGCGCCAGCAGCTGGAAAGCGGGAGATGGGGCTGAGCAGTTCTTC.

This clone was picked up one time. The rearrangement uses TRBV7-6 and TRBJ2-5; no clear D. V was shortened by 3 bases and J by 5 bases, with 13 bases between the two germline ends. CDR1 SGHVS and CDR2 FNYEAQ come from the germline V gene. The CDR3 runs 14 residues. The DNA of the CDR3 is TGTGCCAGCAGCTTTGGCAGCAGCAGGGAGACCCAGTACTTC. The encoded protein is CASSFGSSRETQYF. The complete variable domain, with remaining parts taken from reference TRBV7-6 and TRBJ2-5, reads GAGVSQSPRYKVTKRGQDVALRCDPISGHVSLYWYRQALGQGPEFLTYFNYEAQQDKSGLPNDRFSAERPEGSISTLTIQRTEQRDSAMYRCASSFGSSRETQYFGPGTRLLVL.

The chain uses TRBV6-1 and TRBJ2-7; D gene uncertain. CDR3 size: 13 residues. Germline CDR1 MNHNS, CDR2 SASEGT. Trimming pared 3 bases from V and 2 bases from J, leaving 8 bases between. The CDR3 bases are TGTGCCAGCAGTGAGGTAGAAACCTACGAGCAGTACTTC. It specifies CASSEVETYEQYF.